This TCR beta chain was obtained from a study of identical twins. TCRdb reprocessed the 5' RACE reads with MiXCR, giving one entry per CDR3 protein. The table records fewer than 500,000 distinct CDR3 sequences, 20% to 30% of them present only once. This clonotype was observed a handful of times. CDR3 length equals 14 residues. The germline V gene has CDR1 MNHEY and CDR2 SVGAGI. Trimming removed 0 bases at V and 5 bases at J, with 8 bases between. The same sample was also used in a study of T cells expressing NK-cell markers. As that report states: These clonotypes additionally ranked first within the CD3+CD56-NKG2C+ fraction of a few donors. No clear determination of HCMV specificity was made for expanded NKG2C+ T cell clones.

This TCR was recovered from a woman between 18 and 29 years old in good health. Material: CD4+ T cells sorted from blood. The chain employs TRBV6-5 and TRBJ2-4; D is uncertain. The CDR3 loop reads CASSYSDHENIQYF. The CDR3 coding sequence is TGTGCCAGCAGTTACTCGGACCATGAAAACATTCAGTACTTC.